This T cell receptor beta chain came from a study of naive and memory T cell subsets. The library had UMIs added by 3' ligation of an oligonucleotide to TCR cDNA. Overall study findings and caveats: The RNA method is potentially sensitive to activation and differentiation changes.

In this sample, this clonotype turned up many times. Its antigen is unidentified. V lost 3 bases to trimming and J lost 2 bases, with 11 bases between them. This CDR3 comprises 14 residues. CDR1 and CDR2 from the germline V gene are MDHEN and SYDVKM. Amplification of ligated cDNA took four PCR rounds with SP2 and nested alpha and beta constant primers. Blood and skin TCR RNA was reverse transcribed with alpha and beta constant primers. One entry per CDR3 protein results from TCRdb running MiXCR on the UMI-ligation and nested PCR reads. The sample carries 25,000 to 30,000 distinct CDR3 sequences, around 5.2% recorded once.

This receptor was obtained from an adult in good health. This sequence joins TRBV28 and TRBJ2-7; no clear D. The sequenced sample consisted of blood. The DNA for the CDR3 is TGTGCCAGCAGTTTGCCTCGGATCCCCTACGAGCAGTACTTC. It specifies CASSLPRIPYEQYF.